This entry is about one T cell receptor beta chain. Its antigen is not identified. CDR3 length equals 15 residues. Between the trimmed V and J ends, which lost 1 base and 0 bases, there was a span of 6 bases. Germline CDR1 and CDR2: MNHEY and SVGAGI. The data originate from a study of multiple sclerosis patients with progressive multifocal leukoencephalopathy. Study observations and caveats: Less diverse TRB repertoires were suggested in most PML patients. Before and during natalizumab, the clones expanded at PML already existed.

Noted time point: approximately 12 months of natalizumab therapy. The control group, sampled over time, had multiple sclerosis, received natalizumab and did not develop PML. Repertoires were generated with immunoSEQ multiplex PCR, while TCRdb's copy carries only in-frame clones and drops some. The sample lists about 25,000 clones, around 93% occurring once. The chain employs TRBV6-5 and TRBJ1-4, with D unclear. Material: PBMCs, obtained from a patient treated with natalizumab. The receptor's source is a man aged 25-45 years with multiple sclerosis. CDR3 bases: TGTGCCAGCAGTTACTGGAGGACAACTAATGAAAAACTGTTTTTT. Its protein product is CASSYWRTTNEKLFF.